The clone carrying this T cell receptor beta chain was seen a single time. Assay: immunoSEQ multiplex PCR; the TCRdb copy retains only in-frame clones and omits some. The sample yields about 340,000 clones, 83% seen once. The CDR3 has 16 residues. V was pared by 0 bases and J by 4 bases, with 5 bases of the junction left unmatched. Germline V gene sequence: CDR1 GTSNPN, CDR2 SVGIG (reference sequence). The source of the sample is a study of blood T cell repertoires in COVID-19. The wider study: Italy, Spain and the United States were the sources of the convalescent and acute COVID-19 samples.

The specimen sequenced was peripheral blood. The receptor was isolated from a man aged 25 to 40 with active or convalescent COVID-19. The V call is TRBV30, the J call TRBJ2-1; 11 bases are a match to TRBD2. CDR3: CAWSVWTSGRYNEQFF. In nucleotides, the CDR3 is TGTGCCTGGAGTGTATGGACTAGCGGGCGTTACAATGAGCAGTTCTTC.